This note documents a single TCR beta chain sequence. Its antigen is not identified. The source of the sample is a study of STAT5B mutations in CD4+ large granular lymphocyte leukemia. Study results and caveats: Patient CD4-sorted repertoires looked more clonal than healthy CD4+ repertoires, even without putative leukemic clones. TRBV06-family usage was enriched in top patient clones (8/27) versus controls (2/35).

This CDR3 spans 16 amino acids. Germline loops: CDR1 MDHEN, CDR2 SYDVKM. V lost 1 base and J lost 0, with 13 bases in between. Assay used: immunoSEQ multiplex PCR; TCRdb lists only in-frame clones, some missing. The table includes 20,000 or so clones, 60% to 80% detected once. The receptor comes from a human donor in good health. Sample: CD4+ T cells from blood buffy coats. The rearrangement uses TRBV28 and TRBJ2-7; maybe TRBD2 (5 bases). Here the CDR3 reads CASSLSGSGASYEQYF. The CDR3 DNA is TGTGCCAGCAGTTTATCCGGCAGCGGAGCCTCCTACGAGCAGTACTTC.